One sample yielded the 19 T cell receptor beta chains listed below, sequenced in a study of shared clonotypes between healthy human individuals. Naive CD8 populations comprised CD45RO-negative cells positively selected for CCR7, excluding terminally differentiated effector memory CD45RA+ cells. Produced via immunoSEQ multiplex PCR; TCRdb's table is partial and in-frame only. The sample lists about 2.1 million clones, 93% occurring once. Sample: naive CD8+ T cells from PBMCs. These receptors all stem from a man aged 18 to 30 in good health. Some clones in this sample may be carry-over from other donors' samples.

The chain has TRBV6-6 and TRBJ2-1; tentative D call: TRBD1 (6 bases). The V end lost 6 bases, the J end lost 1 base, and 13 bases lay between the germline ends. The CDR3 is 15 amino acids. Per germline, CDR1 MNHNY and CDR2 SVGAGI (reference sequence). CDR3 sequence: CASSWSGESYNEQFF. In DNA, the CDR3 is TGTGCCAGCAGCTGGTCAGGGGAGTCCTACAATGAGCAGTTCTTC.

The rearrangement links TRBV27 to TRBJ1-1, with a possible D match to TRBD1 (6 bases). Germline loops: CDR1 MNHEY, CDR2 SMNVEV (reference sequence). V gave up 5 bases and J gave up 4 bases, with 14 bases separating them. This CDR3 is 14 amino acids long. The CDR3 DNA is TGTGCCAGCAGTCCAACCGGGACATCCACTGAAGCTTTCTTT. Protein sequence: CASSPTGTSTEAFF.

The sample holds one count of this clone. This chain joins TRBV2 and TRBJ2-7; 12 positions match TRBD2. Germline V CDR1 and CDR2: SNHLY, FYNNEI. Trimming took 10 bases from V and 4 from J; bases not matched to a gene: 11. This CDR3 has 15 residues. The CDR3 DNA is TGTGCCACTCACCCTAGCGGGAGGGCCTCGTACGAGCAGTACTTC. Its protein product is CATHPSGRASYEQYF.

The chain recombines TRBV7-2 with TRBJ2-7; TRBD1 aligns across 9 bases. The CDR3 spans 15 residues. V trimming: 3 bases; J trimming: 6 bases; junction bases outside the gene matches: 9. Germline CDR1 reads SGHTA; CDR2 reads FQGNSA. This chain's CDR3 is CASSFPGQGGIEQYF. CDR3 nucleotides: TGTGCCAGCAGCTTCCCGGGACAGGGAGGGATCGAGCAGTACTTC.

J is TRBJ2-5 and V is TRBV5-5; D uncertain. Germline V gene sequence: CDR1 SGHKS, CDR2 YYEKEE (reference sequence). This CDR3 comprises 15 residues. Trimming took 0 bases from V and 1 from J, leaving 10 bases between them. The DNA of the CDR3 is TGTGCCAGCAGCTTGGACCTGGGCGTCCAAGAGACCCAGTACTTC. Its translation is CASSLDLGVQETQYF. Complete variable domain (other parts from reference TRBV5-5 and TRBJ2-5): DAGVTQSPTHLIKTRGQQVTLRCSPISGHKSVSWYQQVLGQGPQFIFQYYEKEERGRGNFPDRFSARQFPNYSSELNVNALLLGDSALYLCASSLDLGVQETQYFGPGTRLLVL.

The J gene is TRBJ2-7, the V gene TRBV19; 7 bases agree with TRBD1. V shed 10 bases and J 3 bases; nucleotides not matched to a gene: 12. Germline V gene data show CDR1 as LNHDA and CDR2 as SQIVND (reference sequence). The CDR3 is 14 residues long. This chain's CDR3 is CATRETGTLYEQYF. Written as DNA, the CDR3 is TGTGCCACCAGAGAGACAGGGACCCTCTACGAGCAGTACTTC.

The chain joins TRBV28 to TRBJ1-1; 7 nucleotides line up with TRBD1. Germline V gives CDR1 MDHEN, CDR2 SYDVKM. The CDR3 totals 14 residues. V was pared by 1 base and J by 8 bases, with 7 bases of the junction left unmatched. The CDR3 sequence: CASSLSPGTAEAFF. In DNA, the CDR3 is TGTGCCAGCAGTTTATCCCCCGGGACAGCCGAAGCTTTCTTT.

The chain is built from TRBV9 and TRBJ2-1; no firm D call. Germline V CDR1 and CDR2: SGDLS, YYNGEE. The length of the CDR3 is 12 residues. Between the trimmed V and J ends, which lost 4 bases and 10 bases, there was a span of 12 bases. This CDR3 reads CASSLIPQEQFF. CDR3 bases: TGTGCCAGCAGCCTCATTCCCCAGGAGCAGTTCTTC.

This chain links TRBV28 with TRBJ1-5, with 9 bases aligning to TRBD1. Germline V gene lookup returns CDR1 MDHEN and CDR2 SYDVKM. V trimming: 4 bases; J trimming: 2 bases; junction bases outside the gene matches: 9. The CDR3 runs 17 residues. The CDR3 spells CASSSDRGWIGNQPQHF. CDR3 in DNA: TGTGCCAGCAGTTCGGACAGGGGTTGGATTGGCAATCAGCCCCAGCATTTT. Drawing the rest from reference TRBV28 and TRBJ1-5, the complete variable domain is DVKVTQSSRYLVKRTGEKVFLECVQDMDHENMFWYRQDPGLGLRLIYFSYDVKMKEKGDIPEGYSVSREKKERFSLILESASTNQTSMYLCASSSDRGWIGNQPQHFGDGTRLSIL.

This clone has only one observation. The chain recombines TRBV19 with TRBJ1-3; TRBD1 aligns across 8 bases. Germline CDR1 and CDR2: LNHDA and SQIVND (reference sequence). V dropped 7 bases and J dropped 4; count of bases not matched to a gene: 6. CDR3 length: 14 amino acids. CDR3 loop: CASTGQGHGNTIYF. CDR3 DNA: TGTGCCAGTACCGGACAGGGACACGGAAACACCATATATTTT.

This clone was found once. Other DNA sequences in the sample encode the same CDR3. The rearrangement joins TRBV7-9 to TRBJ2-7; possible D gene TRBD2, 6 bases. Germline CDR1 SEHNR, CDR2 FQNEAQ (reference sequence). The V end was cut by 4 bases, the J end by 0 bases, with 10 bases between. The CDR3 extends over 14 amino acids. The CDR3: CASSSPGSSYEQYF. The CDR3 DNA reads TGTGCCAGCAGCTCGCCCGGGAGCTCCTACGAGCAGTACTTC. The full variable domain, rest sourced from reference TRBV7-9 and TRBJ2-7, is DTGVSQNPRHKITKRGQNVTFRCDPISEHNRLYWYRQTLGQGPEFLTYFQNEAQLEKSRLLSDRFSAERPKGSFSTLEIQRTEQGDSAMYLCASSSPGSSYEQYFGPGTRLTVT.

For this clone: A read error may produce the germline difference seen at one junction end. V gene TRBV4-3 combines with J gene TRBJ2-7; D uncertain. This CDR3 spans 16 amino acids. The germline CDR1 and CDR2 sequences are LGHNA and YSLEER. CDR3 sequence reads: CASGQDVGSFYYEQYF. CDR3 in DNA: TGCGCCAGCGGCCAAGATGTTGGCAGCTTTTACTACGAGCAGTACTTC.

V usage is TRBV4-3 and J usage is TRBJ2-2, with D tentatively TRBD1 (6 bases). The CDR3 length is 16 residues. CDR1 and CDR2 (germline): LGHNA, YSLEER. The V end lost 0 bases, the J end lost 2 bases, and 10 bases lay between the germline ends. This CDR3 reads CASSQDRQDNTGELFF. CDR3 DNA: TGCGCCAGCAGCCAAGATAGACAGGATAACACCGGGGAGCTGTTTTTT.

The chain combines TRBV7-9 with TRBJ2-3; a possible D gene is TRBD1 (5 bases). Trimming cost V 2 bases and J 3 bases, with 12 bases left between them. This CDR3 comprises 15 residues. CDR1 is SEHNR and CDR2 is FQNEAQ in the germline V gene (reference sequence). CDR3 bases: TGTGCCAGCAGCTTATACGACAAGGGGACAGATACGCAGTATTTT. Translation: CASSLYDKGTDTQYF. The full variable domain, rest sourced from reference TRBV7-9 and TRBJ2-3, is DTGVSQNPRHKITKRGQNVTFRCDPISEHNRLYWYRQTLGQGPEFLTYFQNEAQLEKSRLLSDRFSAERPKGSFSTLEIQRTEQGDSAMYLCASSLYDKGTDTQYFGPGTRLTVL.

This clone was detected a few times. The chain employs TRBV28 and TRBJ1-2; D call uncertain. The CDR3 sequence is 13 residues long. The V and J ends lost 3 bases and 2 bases respectively, with 7 bases between them. In germline, CDR1 is MDHEN, CDR2 SYDVKM. In nucleotides, the CDR3 is TGTGCCAGCAGTTTCGGCAGAAACTATGGCTACACCTTC. It is translated as CASSFGRNYGYTF.

The chain joins TRBV5-1 to TRBJ1-4, with a possible D match to TRBD1 (5 bases). V dropped 3 bases and J dropped 6 bases, with 18 bases sitting between them. The germline V gene has CDR1 SGHRS and CDR2 YFSETQ. CDR3 length: 16 amino acids. The CDR3 DNA follows: TGCGCCAGCAGCTCCGGATTCGATACGGGGGATGAAAAACTGTTTTTT. It yields the protein CASSSGFDTGDEKLFF.

The V call is TRBV10-3, the J call TRBJ1-1, with D uncertain. The CDR3 extends over 11 amino acids. The V gene's germline CDR1 is ENHRY and CDR2 SYGVKD. The ends were cut back, 5 bases at V and 3 bases at J, with 4 bases in the middle. CDR3 DNA: TGTGCCATCAGTCAGCACACTGAAGCTTTCTTT. Translating it yields CAISQHTEAFF.

This rearrangement joins TRBV5-1 to TRBJ2-1; D remains ambiguous. Trimming cost V 4 bases and J 10 bases, with 9 bases left between them. This CDR3 has 11 residues. Germline loops: CDR1 SGHRS, CDR2 YFSETQ. The CDR3 reads CASSLNREQFF. The CDR3 DNA sequence: TGCGCCAGCAGCCTCAACCGGGAGCAGTTCTTC.

The rearrangement joins TRBV19 to TRBJ2-4; D is unclear. Germline CDR1 reads LNHDA; CDR2 reads SQIVND (reference sequence). V was pared by 3 bases and J by 5 bases, with 8 bases between. This CDR3 region has 13 residues. The CDR3 region is CASSIDGENIQYF. DNA of the CDR3: TGTGCCAGTAGTATTGACGGAGAAAACATTCAGTACTTC.